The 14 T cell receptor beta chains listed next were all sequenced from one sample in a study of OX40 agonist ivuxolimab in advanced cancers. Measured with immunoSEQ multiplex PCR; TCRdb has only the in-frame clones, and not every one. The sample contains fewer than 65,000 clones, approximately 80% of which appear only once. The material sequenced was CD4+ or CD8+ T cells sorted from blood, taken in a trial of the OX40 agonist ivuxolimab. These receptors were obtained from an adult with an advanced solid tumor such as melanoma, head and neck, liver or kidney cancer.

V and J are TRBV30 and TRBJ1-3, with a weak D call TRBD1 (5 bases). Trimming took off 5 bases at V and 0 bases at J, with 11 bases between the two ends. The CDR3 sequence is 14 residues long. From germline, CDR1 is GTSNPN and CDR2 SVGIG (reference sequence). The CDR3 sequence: CAWVHGGSGNTIYF. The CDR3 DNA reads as TGTGCCTGGGTTCATGGGGGCTCTGGAAACACCATATATTTT.

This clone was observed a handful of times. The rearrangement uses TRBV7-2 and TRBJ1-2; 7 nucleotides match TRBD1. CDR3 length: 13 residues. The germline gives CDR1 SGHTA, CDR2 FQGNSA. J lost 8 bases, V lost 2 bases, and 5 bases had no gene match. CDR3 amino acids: CASSLRQGGGYTF. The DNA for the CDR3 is TGTGCCAGCAGCTTACGACAGGGAGGAGGCTACACCTTC. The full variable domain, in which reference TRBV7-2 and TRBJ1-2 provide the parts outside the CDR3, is GAGVSQSPSNKVTEKGKDVELRCDPISGHTALYWYRQSLGQGLEFLIYFQGNSAPDKSGLPSDRFSAERTGGSVSTLTIQRTQQEDSAVYLCASSLRQGGGYTFGSGTRLTVV.

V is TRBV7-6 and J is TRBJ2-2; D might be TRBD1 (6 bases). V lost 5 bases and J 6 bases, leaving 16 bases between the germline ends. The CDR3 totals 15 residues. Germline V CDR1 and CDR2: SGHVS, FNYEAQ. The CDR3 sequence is CASSGRGPGAGELFF. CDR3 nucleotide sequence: TGTGCCAGCAGCGGCAGGGGACCTGGCGCCGGGGAGCTGTTTTTT. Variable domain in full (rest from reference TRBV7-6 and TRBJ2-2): GAGVSQSPRYKVTKRGQDVALRCDPISGHVSLYWYRQALGQGPEFLTYFNYEAQQDKSGLPNDRFSAERPEGSISTLTIQRTEQRDSAMYRCASSGRGPGAGELFFGEGSRLTVL.

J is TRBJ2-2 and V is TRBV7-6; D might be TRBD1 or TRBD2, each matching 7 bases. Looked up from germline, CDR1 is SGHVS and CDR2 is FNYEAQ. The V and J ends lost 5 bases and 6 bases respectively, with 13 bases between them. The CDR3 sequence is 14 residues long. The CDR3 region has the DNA TGTGCCAGCAGCCGACAGGGAGGGTCCGGGGAGCTGTTTTTT. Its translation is CASSRQGGSGELFF.

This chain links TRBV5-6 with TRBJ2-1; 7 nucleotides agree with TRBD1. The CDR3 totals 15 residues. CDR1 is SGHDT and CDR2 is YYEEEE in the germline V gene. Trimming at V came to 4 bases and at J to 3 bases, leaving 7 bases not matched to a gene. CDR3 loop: CASSLVWDSYNEQFF. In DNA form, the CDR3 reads TGTGCCAGCAGCCTAGTTTGGGACAGCTACAATGAGCAGTTCTTC.

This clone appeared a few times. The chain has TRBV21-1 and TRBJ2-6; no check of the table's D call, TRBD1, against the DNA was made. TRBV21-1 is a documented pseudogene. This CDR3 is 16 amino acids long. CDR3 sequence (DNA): TGTGCCAGCAGCAGACAAACAGGGATTGGGGCCAACGTCCTGACTTTC. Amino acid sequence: CASSRQTGIGANVLTF.

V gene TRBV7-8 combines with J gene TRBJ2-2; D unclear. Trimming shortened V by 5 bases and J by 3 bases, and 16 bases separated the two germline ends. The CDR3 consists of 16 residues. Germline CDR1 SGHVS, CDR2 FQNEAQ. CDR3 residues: CASSLQSSLYTGELFF. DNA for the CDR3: TGTGCCAGCAGCCTTCAGTCCAGCCTATACACCGGGGAGCTGTTTTTT.

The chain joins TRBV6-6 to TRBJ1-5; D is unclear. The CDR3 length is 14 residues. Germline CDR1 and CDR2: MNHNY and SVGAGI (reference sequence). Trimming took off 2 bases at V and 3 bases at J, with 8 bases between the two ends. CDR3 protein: CASSYDGFNQPQHF. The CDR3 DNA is TGTGCCAGCAGTTACGACGGTTTCAATCAGCCCCAGCATTTT.

The CDR3 here is CASSEAVGKYQNEQFF. The CDR3, as DNA: TGTGCCAGCAGTGAAGCGGTGGGGAAGTATCAGAATGAGCAGTTCTTC. This rearrangement joins TRBV2 to TRBJ2-1; no firm D call. Germline CDR1 and CDR2: SNHLY and FYNNEI. With 0 bases removed from V and 7 bases from J, the gap between germline ends came to 16 bases. The CDR3 extends over 16 amino acids.

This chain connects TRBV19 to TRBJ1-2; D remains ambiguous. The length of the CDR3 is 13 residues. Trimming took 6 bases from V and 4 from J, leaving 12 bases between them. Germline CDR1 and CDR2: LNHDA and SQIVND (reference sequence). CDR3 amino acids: CASRDSAGYGYTF. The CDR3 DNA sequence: TGTGCCAGTAGAGATTCAGCAGGCTATGGCTACACCTTC.

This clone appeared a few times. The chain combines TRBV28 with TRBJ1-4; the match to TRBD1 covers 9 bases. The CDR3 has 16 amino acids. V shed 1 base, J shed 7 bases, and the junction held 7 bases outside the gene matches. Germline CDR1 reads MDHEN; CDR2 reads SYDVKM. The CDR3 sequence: CASSLYSGTGSEKLFF. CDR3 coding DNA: TGTGCCAGCAGTTTATACTCCGGGACAGGGAGTGAAAAACTGTTTTTT.

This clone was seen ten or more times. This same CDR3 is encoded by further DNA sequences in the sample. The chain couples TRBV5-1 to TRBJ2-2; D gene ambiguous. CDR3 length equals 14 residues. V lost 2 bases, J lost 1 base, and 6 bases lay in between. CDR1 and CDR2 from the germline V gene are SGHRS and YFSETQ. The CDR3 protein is CASSLDGNTGELFF. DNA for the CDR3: TGCGCCAGCAGCTTAGATGGGAACACCGGGGAGCTGTTTTTT.

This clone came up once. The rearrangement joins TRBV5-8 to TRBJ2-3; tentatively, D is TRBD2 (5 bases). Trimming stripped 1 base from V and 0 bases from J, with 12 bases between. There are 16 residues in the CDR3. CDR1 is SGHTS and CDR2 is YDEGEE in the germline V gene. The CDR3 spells CASSLFSGESTDTQYF. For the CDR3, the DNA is TGTGCCAGCAGCTTGTTCTCCGGGGAAAGCACAGATACGCAGTATTTT.

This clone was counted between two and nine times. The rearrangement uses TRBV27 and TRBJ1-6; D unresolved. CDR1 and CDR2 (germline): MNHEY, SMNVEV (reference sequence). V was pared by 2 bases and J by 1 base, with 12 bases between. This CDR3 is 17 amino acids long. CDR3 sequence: CASSLVGVRSYNSPLHF. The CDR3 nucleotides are TGTGCCAGCAGTTTAGTTGGGGTCAGATCCTATAATTCACCCCTCCACTTT.